The sequence of this T cell receptor (beta chain) was determined in a study of blood T cells in healthy people across ages (dated by TCRdb to between 2015 and 2017). About the full investigation: In model experiments, template switching captured roughly one uniquely barcoded TCR beta cDNA molecule for every two T cells. To track age-related changes in TCR beta repertoire diversity, the study relied on deep sequencing normalized with unique cDNA molecular identifiers. To avoid experimental bias, donors of different ages were randomly spread across the sequencing lanes. Two additional independent replicas of 1 million unique cDNA reads from the same blood draw were analyzed for two donors (one aged 18 to 30 and one aged 80 or older). Donors were grouped into four age groups: young (average 16 years), middle-aged (around 39), aged (around 60) and long-lived (about 89).

Libraries were constructed by 5' RACE. The sequencer was an Illumina HiSeq 2500. A second about 6 to 11 cycle PCR used a sample-barcoded 5' primer and a J-beta primer mix. A unique molecular identifier was introduced onto each TCR beta cDNA molecule by a template-switch 5' adaptor carrying 12 random nucleotides. Each sample yielded at least 2.5 million CDR3-containing paired-end reads. All of the RNA was converted into first-strand cDNA using the Mint cDNA synthesis kit, with a TRBC-specific oligonucleotide serving as the primer. After uracil-DNA glycosylase treatment, a first 18-cycle PCR used universal primers M1SS and BC2_uni_R on all cDNA. In the paper's pipeline: For normalization, 1 million high-quality reads were randomly selected from each sample, with every read carrying a distinct molecular identifier. Reads with shared molecular identifiers were discarded instead of being binned into consensus sequences. MiTCR, run with a Q25 quality threshold and the strictest error-elimination algorithm, handled CDR3 identification, clonotype clustering and error correction. Lower-bound total TCR beta diversity was estimated with a nonparametric unseen species model using Euler transformation. TCRdb reanalyzed the raw reads on its own, using fastp at Q25 for trimming and MiXCR for clone calling, and kept in-frame beta chains. Rows matching on CDR3 protein sequence are summarized as one entry with the most common DNA and genes. The V and J calls come from TCRdb's annotation, not from the publication. The sample has around 1.5 million distinct CDR3 sequences on record, 40% to 50% of them singletons. Clones ranked in the top ten supply 7% to 9% of the sample.

The donors were 40 or so Caucasian individuals from Russia, aged roughly 6 to 100 years, who were systemically healthy. Roughly 9 milliliters of peripheral blood were drawn from each donor into EDTA-treated Vacutainer tubes. Ficoll-Paque density-gradient centrifugation was used to isolate PBMCs, with at least 6 million per sample. Trizol reagent was used to extract total RNA from PBMCs, with at least 5 micrograms per sample. The percentages of naive CD45RAhigh/CD27high T cells were determined by flow cytometry on a PBMC aliquot from every donor. The study at large found these results: Observed TCR beta diversity per million T cells fell roughly linearly with age, and a significant reduction was already apparent by age roughly 40. Total diversity estimates from one million sequenced T cells were considered lower bounds and underestimates. There was a strong correlation between observed TCR beta diversity and the percentage of naive T cells measured by flow cytometry. Compared with the aged group, more naive CD4+ T cells, fewer expanded clones and increased TCR diversity were shown by the long-lived group, suggesting age selection. Because donor CMV infection status was unknown, age-related changes in expanded clonotypes were potentially confounded. Bulk unsorted PBMC profiling prevented conclusive comparison of naive and antigen-experienced compartments.

Sequences SQVTM (CDR1) and ANQGSEA (CDR2) are obtained from the germline V gene. The CDR3 measures 12 amino acids from cysteine to phenylalanine. Just CDR3 DNA is preserved here, 36 bases in frame from base 1. As for this clonotype: The antigen it recognizes is unknown. Base qualities are missing; no much larger clone stands one base away.

This receptor was identified in a woman aged 18 to 35 in good health. Recombination linked TRBV29-1 to TRBJ2-7; tentative D gene TRBD2, with 6 bases matching. The DNA end favors TRBJ2-5, so the J call may be wrong. Sequences were obtained from blood. The DNA sequence is given as TGCAGCGTTGAGGAGGGTGTAGAGACCCAGTACTTC. Its translation is CSVEEGVETQYF.